This T cell receptor beta chain was sequenced in a study of identical twins. The V gene's germline CDR1 is SGHRS and CDR2 YFSETQ. CDR3 length: 15 amino acids. Between the trimmed V and J ends, which lost 4 bases and 1 base, there was a span of 13 bases. Notes on the study in general: Analyses of zero insertions could be partly confounded by invariant MAIT and iNKT cells. Model-predicted out-of-frame TCR alpha sharing fell below observed values in monozygotic twins.

TCRdb recomputed calls from the 5' RACE reads with MiXCR, one row per CDR3 protein. The data contain 450,000 or so distinct CDR3 sequences, 13% to 15% of them singletons. This clonotype has only a few counts. The antigen remains undetermined. The sample was also linked to a second study, of yellow fever vaccine responses in identical twins.

The sample taken for sequencing was CD4+ T cells sorted from blood. The chain recombines TRBV5-1 with TRBJ2-3; D may be TRBD1 (5 bases). The origin of this receptor is a woman in her late teens or twenties in good health. The CDR3 spells CASSADIGGTDTQYF. CDR3 coding DNA: TGCGCCAGCAGCGCGGACATCGGTGGCACAGATACGCAGTATTTT.